The 2 T cell receptor beta chains in this list originate from one sample, sequenced in a study of OX40 agonist ivuxolimab in advanced cancers. The receptor library was made with the immunoSEQ multiplex PCR assay. Drawn from immuneACCESS, this table holds only the in-frame rearrangements with V and J called that TCRdb kept. Clones are partly lost; checked studies trace under half to an unresolved V gene and leave the rest unexplained. The sample table records more than 15,000 clones; approximately 88% of these occur just once. Approximately 65% of the sample goes to the ten largest clones. The input for sequencing was CD4+ or CD8+ T cells sorted from blood, taken in a trial of the OX40 agonist ivuxolimab. Receptors originate from an adult with an advanced solid tumor such as melanoma, head and neck, liver or kidney cancer.

V and J are TRBV30 and TRBJ2-2, with 12 bases matching TRBD2. Germline V CDR1 and CDR2: GTSNPN, SVGIG (reference sequence). The V and J ends lost 4 bases and 3 bases, in that order; junction bases with no gene match: 3. The CDR3 extends over 15 amino acids. CDR3 residues: CAWTSGGADTGELFF. Written as DNA, the CDR3 is TGTGCCTGGACTAGCGGGGGGGCCGACACCGGGGAGCTGTTTTTT.

V is TRBV5-1 and J is TRBJ2-7; a weak D match, TRBD1 (5 bases). The V gene's germline CDR1 is SGHRS and CDR2 YFSETQ. The CDR3 extends over 17 amino acids. Trimming cost V 5 bases and J 4 bases, with 25 bases left between them. The CDR3 here is CASSDGNRRPLLYEQYF. In DNA, the CDR3 is TGCGCCAGCAGTGATGGAAACAGGAGACCCTTACTGTACGAGCAGTACTTC.